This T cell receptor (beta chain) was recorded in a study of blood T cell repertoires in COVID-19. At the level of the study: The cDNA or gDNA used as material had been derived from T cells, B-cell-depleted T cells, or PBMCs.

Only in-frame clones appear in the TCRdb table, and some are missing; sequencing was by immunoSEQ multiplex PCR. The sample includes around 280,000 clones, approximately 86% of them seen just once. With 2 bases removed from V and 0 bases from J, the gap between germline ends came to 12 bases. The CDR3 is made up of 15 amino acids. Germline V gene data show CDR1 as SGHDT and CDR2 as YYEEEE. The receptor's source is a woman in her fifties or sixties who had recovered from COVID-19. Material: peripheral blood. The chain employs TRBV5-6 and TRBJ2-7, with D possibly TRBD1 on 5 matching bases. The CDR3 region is CASSFRQGLSYEQYF. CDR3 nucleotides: TGTGCCAGCAGCTTCCGCCAGGGCCTCTCCTACGAGCAGTACTTC.